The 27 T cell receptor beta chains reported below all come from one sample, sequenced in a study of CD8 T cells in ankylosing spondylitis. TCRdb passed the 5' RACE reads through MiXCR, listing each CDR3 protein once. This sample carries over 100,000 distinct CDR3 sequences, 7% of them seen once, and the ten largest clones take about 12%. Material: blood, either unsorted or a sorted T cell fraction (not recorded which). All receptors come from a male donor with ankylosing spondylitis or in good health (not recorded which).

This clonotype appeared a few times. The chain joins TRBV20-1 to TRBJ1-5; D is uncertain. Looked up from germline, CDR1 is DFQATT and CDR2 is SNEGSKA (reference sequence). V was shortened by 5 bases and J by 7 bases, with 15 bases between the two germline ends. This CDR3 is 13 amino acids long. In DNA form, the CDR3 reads TGCAGTGCTCGACGAGCGGGGAGCCAGCCCCAGCATTTT. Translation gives CSARRAGSQPQHF.

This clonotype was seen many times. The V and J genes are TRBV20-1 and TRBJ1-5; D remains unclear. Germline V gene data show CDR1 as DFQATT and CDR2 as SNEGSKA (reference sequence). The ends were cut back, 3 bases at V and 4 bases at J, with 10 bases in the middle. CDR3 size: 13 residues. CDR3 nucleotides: TGCAGTGCTAGTGCACAGCGGAATCAGCCCCAGCATTTT. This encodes CSASAQRNQPQHF.

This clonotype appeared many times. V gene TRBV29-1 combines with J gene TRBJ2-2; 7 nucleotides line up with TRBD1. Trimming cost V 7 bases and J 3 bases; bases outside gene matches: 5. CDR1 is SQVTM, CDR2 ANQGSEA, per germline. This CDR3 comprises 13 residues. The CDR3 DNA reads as TGCAGCGCAGCGACAGGGTACACCGGGGAGCTGTTTTTT. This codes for CSAATGYTGELFF.

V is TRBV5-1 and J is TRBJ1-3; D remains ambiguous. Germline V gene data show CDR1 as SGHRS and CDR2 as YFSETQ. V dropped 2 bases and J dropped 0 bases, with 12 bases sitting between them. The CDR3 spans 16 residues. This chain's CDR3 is CASSFSSPSSGNTIYF. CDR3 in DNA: TGCGCCAGCAGCTTCTCCAGTCCCAGCTCTGGAAACACCATATATTTT. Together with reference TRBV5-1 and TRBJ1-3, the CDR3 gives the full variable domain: KAGVTQTPRYLIKTRGQQVTLSCSPISGHRSVSWYQQTPGQGLQFLFEYFSETQRNKGNFPGRFSGRQFSNSRSEMNVSTLELGDSALYLCASSFSSPSSGNTIYFGEGSWLTVV.

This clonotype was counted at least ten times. CDR3 bases: TGTGCCAGCAGTTTGACCCCTTCTTTTCCGGCAGGGACCGTTTATGGCTACACCTTC. Its translation: CASSLTPSFPAGTVYGYTF. This chain uses TRBV27 with TRBJ1-2; a possible D gene is TRBD1 (5 bases). CDR1 MNHEY and CDR2 SMNVEV come from the germline V gene (reference sequence). V was cut by 3 bases and J by 5 bases, with 28 bases left in between. There are 19 residues in the CDR3.

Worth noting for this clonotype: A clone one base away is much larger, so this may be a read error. This CDR3 reads CASKFSGGRGTQYF. The CDR3, as DNA: TGTGCCAGTAAATTCTCCGGGGGGAGAGGGACCCAGTACTTC. The chain carries TRBV5-6 and TRBJ2-5; 7 nucleotides align to TRBD2. Germline trimming cut 8 bases from V and 7 bases from J; bases unmatched to any gene: 14. This CDR3 is built from 14 residues. Germline CDR1 SGHDT, CDR2 YYEEEE.

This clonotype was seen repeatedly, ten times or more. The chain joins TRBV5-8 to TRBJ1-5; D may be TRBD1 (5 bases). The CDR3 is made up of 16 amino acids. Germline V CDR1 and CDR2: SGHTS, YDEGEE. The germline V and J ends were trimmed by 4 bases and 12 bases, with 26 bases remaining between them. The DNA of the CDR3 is TGTGCCAGCAGCGCAGACCGGGGAGGGGAGCAACTGGACCAGCATTTT. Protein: CASSADRGGEQLDQHF.

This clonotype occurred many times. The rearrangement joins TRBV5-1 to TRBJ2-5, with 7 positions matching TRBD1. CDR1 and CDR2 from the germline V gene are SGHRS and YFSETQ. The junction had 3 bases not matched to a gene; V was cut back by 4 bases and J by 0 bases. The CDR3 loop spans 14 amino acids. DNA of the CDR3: TGCGCCAGCAGCCCACAGGGGAACCAAGAGACCCAGTACTTC. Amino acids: CASSPQGNQETQYF.

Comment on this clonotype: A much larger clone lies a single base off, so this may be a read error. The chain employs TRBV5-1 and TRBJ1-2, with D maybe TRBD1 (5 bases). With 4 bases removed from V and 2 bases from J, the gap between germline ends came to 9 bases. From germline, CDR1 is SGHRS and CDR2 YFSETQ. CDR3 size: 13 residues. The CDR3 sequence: CASSDGANYGYTF. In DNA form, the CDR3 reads TGCGCCAGCAGCGACGGGGCCAACTATGGCTACACCTTC.

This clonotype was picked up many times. This CDR3 is CSARATSGFPADTQYF. In nucleotides, the CDR3 is TGCAGTGCTAGAGCAACTAGCGGGTTTCCGGCAGATACGCAGTATTTT. This sequence joins TRBV20-1 and TRBJ2-3; 9 bases agree with TRBD2. Losses at the gene ends were 1 base for V and 4 bases for J; bases not matched to a gene: 9. Germline assignment: CDR1 DFQATT and CDR2 SNEGSKA (reference sequence). The CDR3 is 16 amino acids.

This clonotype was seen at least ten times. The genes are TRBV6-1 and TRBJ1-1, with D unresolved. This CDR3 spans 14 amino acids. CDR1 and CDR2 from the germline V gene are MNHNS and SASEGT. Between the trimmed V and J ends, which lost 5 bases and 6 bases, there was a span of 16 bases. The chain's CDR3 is CASSPHGLTAEAFF. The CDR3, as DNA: TGTGCCAGCAGTCCCCACGGGCTAACCGCTGAAGCTTTCTTT.

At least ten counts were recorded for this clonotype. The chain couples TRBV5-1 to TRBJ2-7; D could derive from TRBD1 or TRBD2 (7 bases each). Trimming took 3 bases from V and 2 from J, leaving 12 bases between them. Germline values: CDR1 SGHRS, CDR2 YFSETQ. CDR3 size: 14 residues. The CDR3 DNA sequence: TGCGCCAGCAGCTCCAGCGGGACAGCCTACGAGCAGTACTTC. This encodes CASSSSGTAYEQYF.

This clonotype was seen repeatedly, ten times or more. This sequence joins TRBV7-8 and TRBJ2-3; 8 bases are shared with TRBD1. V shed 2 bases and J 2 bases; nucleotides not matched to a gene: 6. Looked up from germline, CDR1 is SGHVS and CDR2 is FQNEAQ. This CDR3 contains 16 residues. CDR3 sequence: CASSLLQGADTDTQYF. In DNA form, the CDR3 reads TGTGCCAGCAGCTTATTGCAGGGGGCTGACACAGATACGCAGTATTTT.

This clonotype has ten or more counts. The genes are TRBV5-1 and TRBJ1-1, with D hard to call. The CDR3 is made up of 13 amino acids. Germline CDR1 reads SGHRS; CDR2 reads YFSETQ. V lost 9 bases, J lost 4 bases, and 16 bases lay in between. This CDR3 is CATRTDPFTEAFF. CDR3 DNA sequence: TGCGCCACCCGTACGGATCCATTCACTGAAGCTTTCTTT.

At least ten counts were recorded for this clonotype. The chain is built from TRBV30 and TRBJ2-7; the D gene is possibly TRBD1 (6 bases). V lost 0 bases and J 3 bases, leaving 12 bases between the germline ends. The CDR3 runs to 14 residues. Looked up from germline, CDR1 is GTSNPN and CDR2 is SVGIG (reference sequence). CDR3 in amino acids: CAWSVRTDFYEQYF. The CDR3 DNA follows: TGTGCCTGGAGTGTAAGGACAGATTTCTACGAGCAGTACTTC.

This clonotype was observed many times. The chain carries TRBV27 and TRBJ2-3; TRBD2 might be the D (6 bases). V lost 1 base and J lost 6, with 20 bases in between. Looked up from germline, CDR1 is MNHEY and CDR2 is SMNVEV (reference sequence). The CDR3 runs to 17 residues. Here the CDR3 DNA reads TGTGCCAGCAGTTTATGGAGGGGCCGAACCTCACGGGATACGCAGTATTTT. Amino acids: CASSLWRGRTSRDTQYF.

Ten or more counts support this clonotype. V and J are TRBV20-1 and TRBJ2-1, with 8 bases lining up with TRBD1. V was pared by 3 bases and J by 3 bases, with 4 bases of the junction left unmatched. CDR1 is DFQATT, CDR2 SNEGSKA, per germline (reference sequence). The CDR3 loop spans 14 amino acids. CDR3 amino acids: CSARSGTGYNEQFF. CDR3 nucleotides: TGCAGTGCTAGGTCAGGGACAGGCTACAATGAGCAGTTCTTC.

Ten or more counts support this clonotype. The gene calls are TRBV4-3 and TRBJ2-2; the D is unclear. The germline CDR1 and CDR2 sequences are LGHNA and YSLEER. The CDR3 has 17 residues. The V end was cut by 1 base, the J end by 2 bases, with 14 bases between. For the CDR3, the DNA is TGCGCCAGCAGCCAAGGACACCTCAAACCAAACACCGGGGAGCTGTTTTTT. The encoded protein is CASSQGHLKPNTGELFF.

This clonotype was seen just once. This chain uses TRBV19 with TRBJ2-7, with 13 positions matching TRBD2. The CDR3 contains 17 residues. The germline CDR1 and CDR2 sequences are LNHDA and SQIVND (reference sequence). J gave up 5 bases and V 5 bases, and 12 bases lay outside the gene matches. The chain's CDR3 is CASSPRLAGGQKDEQYF. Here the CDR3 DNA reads TGTGCCAGTAGTCCCCGACTAGCGGGAGGTCAAAAGGACGAGCAGTACTTC.

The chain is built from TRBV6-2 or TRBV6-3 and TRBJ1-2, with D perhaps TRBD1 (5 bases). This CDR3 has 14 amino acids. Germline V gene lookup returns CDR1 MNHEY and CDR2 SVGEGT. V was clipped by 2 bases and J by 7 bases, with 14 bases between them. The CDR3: CASSYAGRGIGYTF. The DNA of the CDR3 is TGTGCCAGCAGTTACGCCGGAAGGGGAATTGGCTACACCTTC.

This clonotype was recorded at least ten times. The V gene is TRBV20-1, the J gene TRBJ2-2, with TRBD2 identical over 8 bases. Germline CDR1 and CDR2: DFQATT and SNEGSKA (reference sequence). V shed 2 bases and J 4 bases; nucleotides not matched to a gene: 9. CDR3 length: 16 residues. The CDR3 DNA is TGCAGTGCTAGAAGGGCCGGGGGGGCTCTCACCGGGGAGCTGTTTTTT. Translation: CSARRAGGALTGELFF.

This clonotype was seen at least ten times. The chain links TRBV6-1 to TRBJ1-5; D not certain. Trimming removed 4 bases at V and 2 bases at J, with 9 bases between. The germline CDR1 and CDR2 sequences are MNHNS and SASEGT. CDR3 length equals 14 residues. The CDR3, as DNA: TGTGCCAGCAGTGTAGGGTTAGGCAATCAGCCCCAGCATTTT. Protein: CASSVGLGNQPQHF.

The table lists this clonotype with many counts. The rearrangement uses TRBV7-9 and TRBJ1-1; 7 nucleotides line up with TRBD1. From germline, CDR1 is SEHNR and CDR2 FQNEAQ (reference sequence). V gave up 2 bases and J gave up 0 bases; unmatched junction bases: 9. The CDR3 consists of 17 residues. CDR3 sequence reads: CASSLRALTGVNTEAFF. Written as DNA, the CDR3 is TGTGCCAGCAGCTTAAGGGCCCTTACAGGGGTGAACACTGAAGCTTTCTTT.

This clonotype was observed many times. The CDR3 DNA reads as TGTGCCAGCAGTTACTCTTTTGTCTACGAGCAGTACTTC. Protein: CASSYSFVYEQYF. The genes are TRBV6-2 or TRBV6-3 and TRBJ2-7; D unresolved. Trimming took 0 bases from V and 3 from J, leaving 6 bases between them. The CDR3 consists of 13 residues. CDR1 and CDR2 (germline): MNHEY, SVGEGT.

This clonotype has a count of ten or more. For the CDR3, the DNA is TGCAGTGCTAGAGATGTGGCAGGAGAATCCTACGAGCAGTACTTC. Translation gives CSARDVAGESYEQYF. The chain is built from TRBV20-1 and TRBJ2-7, with D unclear. This CDR3 has 15 amino acids. Germline V lookup: CDR1 DFQATT, CDR2 SNEGSKA (reference sequence). V gave up 0 bases and J gave up 1 base, with 13 bases separating them.

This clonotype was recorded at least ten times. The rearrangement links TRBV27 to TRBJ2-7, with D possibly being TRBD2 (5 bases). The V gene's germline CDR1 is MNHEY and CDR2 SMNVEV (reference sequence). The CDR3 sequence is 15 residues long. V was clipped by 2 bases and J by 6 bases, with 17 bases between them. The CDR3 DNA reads TGTGCCAGCAGTTTACTCCGGGGTTCTCTTCTCGAGCAGTACTTC. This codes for CASSLLRGSLLEQYF.

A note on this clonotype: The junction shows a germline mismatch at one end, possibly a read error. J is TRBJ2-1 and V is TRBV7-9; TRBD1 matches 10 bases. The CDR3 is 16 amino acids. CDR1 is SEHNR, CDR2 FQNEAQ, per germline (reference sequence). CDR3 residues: CASIQTGGISYNKQFF. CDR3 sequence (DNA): TGTGCCAGCATCCAGACAGGGGGCATTTCCTACAATAAGCAGTTCTTC.